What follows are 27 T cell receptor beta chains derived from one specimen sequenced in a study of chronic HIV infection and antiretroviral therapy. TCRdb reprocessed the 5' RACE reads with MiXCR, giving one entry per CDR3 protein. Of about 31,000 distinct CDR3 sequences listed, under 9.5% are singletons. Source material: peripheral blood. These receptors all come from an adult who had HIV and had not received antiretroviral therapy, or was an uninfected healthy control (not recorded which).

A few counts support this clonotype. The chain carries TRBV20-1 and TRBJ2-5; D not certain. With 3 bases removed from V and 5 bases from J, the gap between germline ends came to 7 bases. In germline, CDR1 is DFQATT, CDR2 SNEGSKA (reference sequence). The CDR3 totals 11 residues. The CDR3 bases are TGCAGTGCTAGCGTCTTGGAGACCCAGTACTTC. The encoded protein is CSASVLETQYF.

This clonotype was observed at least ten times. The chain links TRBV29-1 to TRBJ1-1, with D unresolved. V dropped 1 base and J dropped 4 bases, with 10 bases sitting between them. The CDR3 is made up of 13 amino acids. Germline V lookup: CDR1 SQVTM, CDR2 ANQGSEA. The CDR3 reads CSVEVGSATEAFF. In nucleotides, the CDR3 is TGCAGCGTTGAAGTTGGCAGCGCCACTGAAGCTTTCTTT.

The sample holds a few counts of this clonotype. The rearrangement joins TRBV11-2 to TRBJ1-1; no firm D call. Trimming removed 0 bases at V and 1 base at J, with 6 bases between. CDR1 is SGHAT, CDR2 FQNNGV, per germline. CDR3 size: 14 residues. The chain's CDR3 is CASSLDLGNTEAFF. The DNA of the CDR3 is TGTGCCAGCAGCTTAGATCTGGGGAACACTGAAGCTTTCTTT.

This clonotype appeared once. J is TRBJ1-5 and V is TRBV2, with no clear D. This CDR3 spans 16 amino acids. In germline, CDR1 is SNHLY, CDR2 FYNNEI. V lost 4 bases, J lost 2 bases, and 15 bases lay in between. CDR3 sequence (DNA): TGTGCCAGCAGTGCATCGGCAACCGGGGGCAATCAGCCCCAGCATTTT. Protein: CASSASATGGNQPQHF.

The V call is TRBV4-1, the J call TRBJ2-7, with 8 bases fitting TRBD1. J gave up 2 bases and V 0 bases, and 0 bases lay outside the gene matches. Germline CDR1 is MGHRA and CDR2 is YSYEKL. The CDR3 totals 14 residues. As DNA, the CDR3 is TGCGCCAGCAGCCAAGAGGGACAGGCCTACGAGCAGTACTTC. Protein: CASSQEGQAYEQYF.

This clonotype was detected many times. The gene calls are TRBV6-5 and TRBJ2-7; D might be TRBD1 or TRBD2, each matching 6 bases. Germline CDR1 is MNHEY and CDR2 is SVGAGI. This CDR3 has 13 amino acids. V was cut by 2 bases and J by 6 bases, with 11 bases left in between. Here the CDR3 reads CASSYGGLFEQYF. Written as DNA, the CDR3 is TGTGCCAGCAGTTACGGGGGGCTGTTCGAGCAGTACTTC.

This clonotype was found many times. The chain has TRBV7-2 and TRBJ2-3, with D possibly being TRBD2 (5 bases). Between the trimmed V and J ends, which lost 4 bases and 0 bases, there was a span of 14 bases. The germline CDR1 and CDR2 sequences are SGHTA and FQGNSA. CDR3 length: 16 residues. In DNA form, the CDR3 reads TGTGCCAGCAGCTCCAGCACGGGGATCAGCACAGATACGCAGTATTTT. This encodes CASSSSTGISTDTQYF.

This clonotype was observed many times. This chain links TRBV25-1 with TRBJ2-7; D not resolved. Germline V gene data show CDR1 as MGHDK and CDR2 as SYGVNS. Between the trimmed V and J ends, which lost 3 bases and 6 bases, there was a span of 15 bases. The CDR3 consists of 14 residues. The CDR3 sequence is CASSDTVPRSEQYF. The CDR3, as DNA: TGTGCCAGCAGTGACACGGTCCCTCGGTCCGAGCAGTACTTC.

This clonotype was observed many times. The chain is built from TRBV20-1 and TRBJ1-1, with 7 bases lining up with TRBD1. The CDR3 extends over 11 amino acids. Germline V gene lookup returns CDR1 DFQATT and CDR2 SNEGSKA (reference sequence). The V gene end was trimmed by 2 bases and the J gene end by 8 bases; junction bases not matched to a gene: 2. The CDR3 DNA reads TGCAGTGCTAGAAACAGGGGCGAAGCTTTCTTT. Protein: CSARNRGEAFF.

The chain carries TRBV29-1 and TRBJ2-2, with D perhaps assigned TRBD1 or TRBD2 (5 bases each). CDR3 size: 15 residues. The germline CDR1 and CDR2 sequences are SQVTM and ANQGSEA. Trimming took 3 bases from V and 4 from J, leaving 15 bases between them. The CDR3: CSVDSPEGCTGELFF. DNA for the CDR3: TGCAGCGTTGATAGCCCAGAGGGGTGCACCGGGGAGCTGTTTTTT.

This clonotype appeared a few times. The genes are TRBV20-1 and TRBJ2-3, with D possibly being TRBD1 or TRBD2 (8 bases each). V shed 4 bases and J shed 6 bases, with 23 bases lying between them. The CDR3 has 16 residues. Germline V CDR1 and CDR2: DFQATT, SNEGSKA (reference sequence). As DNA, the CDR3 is TGCAGTGCTACGGGGGGGCTGACAGGGGAATTTGATACGCAGTATTTT. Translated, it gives CSATGGLTGEFDTQYF.

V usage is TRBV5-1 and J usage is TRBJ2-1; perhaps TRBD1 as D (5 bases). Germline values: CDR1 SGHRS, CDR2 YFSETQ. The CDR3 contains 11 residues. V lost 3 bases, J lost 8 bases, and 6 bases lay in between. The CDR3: CASSWGDEQFF. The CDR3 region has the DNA TGCGCCAGCAGCTGGGGCGATGAGCAGTTCTTC. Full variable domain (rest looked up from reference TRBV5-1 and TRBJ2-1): KAGVTQTPRYLIKTRGQQVTLSCSPISGHRSVSWYQQTPGQGLQFLFEYFSETQRNKGNFPGRFSGRQFSNSRSEMNVSTLELGDSALYLCASSWGDEQFFGPGTRLTVL.

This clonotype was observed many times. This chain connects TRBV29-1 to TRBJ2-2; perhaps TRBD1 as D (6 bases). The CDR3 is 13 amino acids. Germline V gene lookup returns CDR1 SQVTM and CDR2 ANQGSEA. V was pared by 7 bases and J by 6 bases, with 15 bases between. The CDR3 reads CSAGIQGAGELFF. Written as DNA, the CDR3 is TGCAGCGCCGGAATACAGGGAGCCGGGGAGCTGTTTTTT.

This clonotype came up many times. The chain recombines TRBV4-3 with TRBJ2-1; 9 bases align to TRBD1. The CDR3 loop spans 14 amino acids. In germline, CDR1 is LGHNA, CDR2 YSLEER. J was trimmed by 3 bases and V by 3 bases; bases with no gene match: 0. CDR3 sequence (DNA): TGCGCCAGCAGCCAGGGACAGGGCTACAATGAGCAGTTCTTC. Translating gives CASSQGQGYNEQFF.

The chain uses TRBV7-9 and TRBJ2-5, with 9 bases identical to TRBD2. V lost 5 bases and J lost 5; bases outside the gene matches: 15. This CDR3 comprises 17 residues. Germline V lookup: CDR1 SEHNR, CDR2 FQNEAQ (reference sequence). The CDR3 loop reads CASSLETSGGARETQYF. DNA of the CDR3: TGTGCCAGCAGCCTCGAGACTAGCGGAGGGGCCCGGGAGACCCAGTACTTC.

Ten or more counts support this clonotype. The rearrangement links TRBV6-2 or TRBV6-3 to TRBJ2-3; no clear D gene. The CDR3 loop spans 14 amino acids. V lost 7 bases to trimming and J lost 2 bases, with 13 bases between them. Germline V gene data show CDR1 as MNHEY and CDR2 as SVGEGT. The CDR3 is CASMGSEDTDTQYF. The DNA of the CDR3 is TGTGCCAGCATGGGCAGTGAGGACACAGATACGCAGTATTTT.

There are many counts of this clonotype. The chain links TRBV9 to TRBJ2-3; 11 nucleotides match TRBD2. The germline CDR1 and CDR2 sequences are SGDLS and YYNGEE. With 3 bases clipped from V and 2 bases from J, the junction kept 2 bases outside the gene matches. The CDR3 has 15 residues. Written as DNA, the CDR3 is TGTGCCAGCAGCGCGGGACTAGCGGCCACAGATACGCAGTATTTT. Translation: CASSAGLAATDTQYF. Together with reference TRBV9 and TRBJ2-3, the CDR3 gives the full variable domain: DSGVTQTPKHLITATGQRVTLRCSPRSGDLSVYWYQQSLDQGLQFLIQYYNGEERAKGNILERFSAQQFPDLHSELNLSSLELGDSALYFCASSAGLAATDTQYFGPGTRLTVL.

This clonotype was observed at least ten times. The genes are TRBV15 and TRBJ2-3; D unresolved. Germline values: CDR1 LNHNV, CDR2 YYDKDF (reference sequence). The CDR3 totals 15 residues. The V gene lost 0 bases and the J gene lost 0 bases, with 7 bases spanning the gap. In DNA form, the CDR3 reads TGTGCCACCAGCAGAGATCCACGTAGCACAGATACGCAGTATTTT. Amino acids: CATSRDPRSTDTQYF.

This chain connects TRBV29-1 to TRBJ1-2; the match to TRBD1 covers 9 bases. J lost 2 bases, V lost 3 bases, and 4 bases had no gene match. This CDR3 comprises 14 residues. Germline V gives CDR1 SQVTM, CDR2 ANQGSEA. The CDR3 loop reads CSVDVQGANYGYTF. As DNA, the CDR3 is TGCAGCGTTGACGTACAGGGGGCAAACTATGGCTACACCTTC.

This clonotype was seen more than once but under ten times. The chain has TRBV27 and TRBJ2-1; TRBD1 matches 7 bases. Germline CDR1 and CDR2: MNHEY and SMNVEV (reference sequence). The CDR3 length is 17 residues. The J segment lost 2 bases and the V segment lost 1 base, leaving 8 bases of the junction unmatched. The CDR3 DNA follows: TGTGCCAGCAGTTTATTTAAAACCGGGACAGCCTACAATGAGCAGTTCTTC. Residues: CASSLFKTGTAYNEQFF.

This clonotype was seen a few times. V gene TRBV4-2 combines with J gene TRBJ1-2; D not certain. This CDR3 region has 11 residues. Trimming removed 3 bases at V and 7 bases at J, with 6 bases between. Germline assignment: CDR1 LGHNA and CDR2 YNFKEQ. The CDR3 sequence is CASSHRSGYTF. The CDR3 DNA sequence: TGTGCCAGCAGCCACAGGTCTGGCTACACCTTC.

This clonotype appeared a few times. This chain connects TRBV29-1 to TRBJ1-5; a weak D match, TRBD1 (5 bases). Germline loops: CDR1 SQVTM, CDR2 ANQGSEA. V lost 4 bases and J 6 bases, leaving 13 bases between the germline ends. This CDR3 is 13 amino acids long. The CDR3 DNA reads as TGCAGCGTTGTAAGCGGGGCTGGTCAGCCCCAGCATTTT. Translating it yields CSVVSGAGQPQHF. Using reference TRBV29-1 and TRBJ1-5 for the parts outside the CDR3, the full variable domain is SAVISQKPSRDICQRGTSLTIQCQVDSQVTMMFWYRQQPGQSLTLIATANQGSEATYESGFVIDKFPISRPNLTFSTLTVSNMSPEDSSIYLCSVVSGAGQPQHFGDGTRLSIL.

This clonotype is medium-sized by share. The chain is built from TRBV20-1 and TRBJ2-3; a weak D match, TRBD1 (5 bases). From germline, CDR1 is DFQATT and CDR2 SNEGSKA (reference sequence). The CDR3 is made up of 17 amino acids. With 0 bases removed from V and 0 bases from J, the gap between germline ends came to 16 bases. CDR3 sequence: CSARDPKLTGSTDTQYF. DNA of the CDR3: TGCAGTGCTAGAGATCCGAAGCTAACAGGCAGCACAGATACGCAGTATTTT.

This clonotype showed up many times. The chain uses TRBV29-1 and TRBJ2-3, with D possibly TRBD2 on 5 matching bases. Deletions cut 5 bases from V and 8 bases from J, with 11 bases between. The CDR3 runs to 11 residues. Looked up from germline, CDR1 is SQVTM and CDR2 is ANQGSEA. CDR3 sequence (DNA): TGCAGCGTTACGCGGGTTAGTACGCAGTATTTT. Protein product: CSVTRVSTQYF.

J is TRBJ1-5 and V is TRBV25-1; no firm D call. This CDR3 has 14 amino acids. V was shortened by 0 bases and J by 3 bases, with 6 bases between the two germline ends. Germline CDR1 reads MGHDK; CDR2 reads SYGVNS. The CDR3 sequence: CASSEYRFNQPQHF. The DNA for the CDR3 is TGTGCCAGCAGTGAATACAGGTTCAATCAGCCCCAGCATTTT.

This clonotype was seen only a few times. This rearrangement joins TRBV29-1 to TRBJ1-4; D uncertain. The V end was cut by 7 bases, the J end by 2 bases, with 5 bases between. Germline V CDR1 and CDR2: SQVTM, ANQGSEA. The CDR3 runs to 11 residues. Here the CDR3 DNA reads TGCAGCGCTCATACTAATGAAAAACTGTTTTTT. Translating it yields CSAHTNEKLFF.

For the CDR3, the DNA is TGCGCCAGCGGAGGGATAGATCAAGAGACCCAGTACTTC. It codes for CASGGIDQETQYF. The J gene is TRBJ2-5, the V gene TRBV5-1, with a weak D call TRBD2 (6 bases). V was pared by 7 bases and J by 2 bases, with 12 bases between. The V gene's germline CDR1 is SGHRS and CDR2 YFSETQ. This CDR3 region has 13 residues.